This TCR beta chain derives from a study of immune cell composition in non-small cell lung cancer. Normal lung was sampled as far from the tumour as possible, at least 3 cm. The protocol was immunoSEQ multiplex PCR, while the TCRdb copy is restricted to in-frame clones and leaves out a portion. The repertoire has more than 4,000 clones, roughly 90% of them found once; the top ten carry around 6.1%. This CDR3 has 14 residues. The V gene lost 8 bases and the J gene lost 1 base, with 13 bases spanning the gap. Germline CDR1 reads SNHLY; CDR2 reads FYNNEI. Study observations and caveats: Tumour TCR-beta clonality was not significantly tied to smoking pack-years.

Of note for this clone: As yet, its antigen is unknown.

The V call is TRBV2, the J call TRBJ2-3; tentative D call: TRBD2 (6 bases). The sample comprised non-adjacent lung tissue. The receptor comes from a human donor with non-small cell lung cancer. Some clones in this sample may be carry-over from other donors' samples. The DNA of the CDR3 is TGTGCCAGCCGGGGGTCTAGCGGCACAGATACGCAGTATTTT. Translation gives CASRGSSGTDTQYF.